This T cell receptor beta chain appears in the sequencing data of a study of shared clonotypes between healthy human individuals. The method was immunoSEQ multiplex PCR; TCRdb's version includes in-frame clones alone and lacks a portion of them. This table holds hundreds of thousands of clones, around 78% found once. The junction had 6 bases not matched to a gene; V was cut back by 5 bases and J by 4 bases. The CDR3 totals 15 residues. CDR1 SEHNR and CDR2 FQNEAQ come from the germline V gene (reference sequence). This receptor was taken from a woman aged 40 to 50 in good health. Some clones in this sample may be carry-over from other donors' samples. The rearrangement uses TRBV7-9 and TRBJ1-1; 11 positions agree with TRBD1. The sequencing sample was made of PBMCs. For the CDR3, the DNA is TGTGCCAGCAGCACCAGGGGGACAGGGGGCACTGAAGCTTTCTTT. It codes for CASSTRGTGGTEAFF.